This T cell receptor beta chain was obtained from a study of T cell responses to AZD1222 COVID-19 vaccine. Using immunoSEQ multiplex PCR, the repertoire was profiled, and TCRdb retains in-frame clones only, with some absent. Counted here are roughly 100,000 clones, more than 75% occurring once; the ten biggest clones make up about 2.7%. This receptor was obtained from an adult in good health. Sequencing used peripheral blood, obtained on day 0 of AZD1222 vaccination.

CDR3 protein: CAISENTDTQYF. The CDR3 region has the DNA TGTGCCATCAGTGAGAACACAGATACGCAGTATTTT. This chain connects TRBV10-3 to TRBJ2-3; no definite D call. This CDR3 comprises 12 residues. Germline assignment: CDR1 ENHRY and CDR2 SYGVKD. Between the trimmed V and J ends, which lost 2 bases and 2 bases, there was a span of 2 bases.